Below, 8 T cell receptor beta chains from the same sample are listed, as sequenced in a study of CD8+ T cells in alopecia areata. Treatment specified: oral pan-JAK inhibitor, 5-10 mg twice daily. In each case, RNA was isolated and then reverse transcribed into cDNA as the sequencing template. Produced via immunoSEQ multiplex PCR; TCRdb's table is partial and in-frame only. The sample lists 150,000 to 200,000 clones, 60% occurring once. The specimen comprised CD4+ T cells sorted from blood, sampled at week 24, from a patient treated with tofacitinib. The receptor source for this set is a human donor with alopecia areata.

The CDR3 region has the DNA TGTGCCAGCAACGCAGGGGGATCCTACGAGCAGTACTTC. It yields the protein CASNAGGSYEQYF. The V call is TRBV5-6, the J call TRBJ2-7; 7 bases are a match to TRBD1. With V trimmed by 6 bases and J by 1 base, 4 bases remained unmatched. The CDR3 totals 13 residues. Germline CDR1 and CDR2: SGHDT and YYEEEE.

This clone was counted only a few times. V is TRBV15 and J is TRBJ2-5; D call uncertain. V lost 1 base and J lost 3, with 9 bases in between. The germline V gene encodes CDR1 LNHNV and CDR2 YYDKDF (reference sequence). CDR3 size: 14 residues. DNA for the CDR3: TGTGCCACCAGCAGAGTTTCGCGAAAAGAGACCCAGTACTTC. This encodes CATSRVSRKETQYF.

The chain carries TRBV5-1 and TRBJ2-1, with D possibly being TRBD2 (6 bases). This CDR3 is 14 amino acids long. Germline V gene data show CDR1 as SGHRS and CDR2 as YFSETQ. V lost 4 bases, J lost 5 bases, and 13 bases lay in between. In nucleotides, the CDR3 is TGCGCCAGCAGCCGGGGGTCCTCGAACAATGAGCAGTTCTTC. This translates into CASSRGSSNNEQFF.

The chain employs TRBV11-2 and TRBJ2-5, with 13 bases aligning to TRBD2. J lost 3 bases, V lost 3 bases, and 7 bases had no gene match. Per germline, CDR1 SGHAT and CDR2 FQNNGV. This CDR3 comprises 17 residues. Here the CDR3 DNA reads TGTGCCAGCAGCTTGCTACGACTAGCGGGGGGCAAAGAGACCCAGTACTTC. It encodes CASSLLRLAGGKETQYF.

The chain is built from TRBV6-5 and TRBJ1-6; 8 bases map to TRBD1. The germline V gene encodes CDR1 MNHEY and CDR2 SVGAGI. The CDR3 contains 14 residues. Trimming cost V 4 bases and J 7 bases; bases outside gene matches: 3. CDR3 DNA sequence: TGTGCCAGCAGTTCAGGGGGCGGCAATTCACCCCTCCACTTT. Protein sequence: CASSSGGGNSPLHF.

This rearrangement joins TRBV4-3 to TRBJ1-1; D is possibly TRBD1 (5 bases). The germline gives CDR1 LGHNA, CDR2 YSLEER. The CDR3 contains 17 residues. The V end lost 0 bases, the J end lost 4 bases, and 18 bases lay between the germline ends. The CDR3 DNA reads as TGCGCCAGCAGCCAAGATAGCCGGGGCCCAGCGGGCACTGAAGCTTTCTTT. Translation: CASSQDSRGPAGTEAFF.

CDR3 DNA: TGTGCCTGCACACAGGGAGCGGGAACAGATACGCAGTATTTT. Protein: CACTQGAGTDTQYF. The chain carries TRBV30 and TRBJ2-3; maybe TRBD2 (7 bases). This CDR3 region has 14 residues. From germline, CDR1 is GTSNPN and CDR2 SVGIG (reference sequence). V was clipped by 6 bases and J by 3 bases, with 16 bases between them. The full variable domain, in which reference TRBV30 and TRBJ2-3 provide the parts outside the CDR3, is SQTIHQWPATLVQPVGSPLSLECTVEGTSNPNLYWYRQAAGRGLQLLFYSVGIGQISSEVPQNLSASRPQDRQFILSSKKLLLSDSGFYLCACTQGAGTDTQYFGPGTRLTVL.

This clone was seen more than once but under ten times. The V call is TRBV25-1, the J call TRBJ2-6; D is possibly TRBD1 or TRBD2 (5 bases each). Trimming took 4 bases from V and 3 from J, leaving 10 bases between them. Germline values: CDR1 MGHDK, CDR2 SYGVNS. The CDR3 length is 15 residues. CDR3 DNA sequence: TGTGCCAGCAGTGCTCGGGGCTTTGGGGCCAACGTCCTGACTTTC. It translates to CASSARGFGANVLTF.